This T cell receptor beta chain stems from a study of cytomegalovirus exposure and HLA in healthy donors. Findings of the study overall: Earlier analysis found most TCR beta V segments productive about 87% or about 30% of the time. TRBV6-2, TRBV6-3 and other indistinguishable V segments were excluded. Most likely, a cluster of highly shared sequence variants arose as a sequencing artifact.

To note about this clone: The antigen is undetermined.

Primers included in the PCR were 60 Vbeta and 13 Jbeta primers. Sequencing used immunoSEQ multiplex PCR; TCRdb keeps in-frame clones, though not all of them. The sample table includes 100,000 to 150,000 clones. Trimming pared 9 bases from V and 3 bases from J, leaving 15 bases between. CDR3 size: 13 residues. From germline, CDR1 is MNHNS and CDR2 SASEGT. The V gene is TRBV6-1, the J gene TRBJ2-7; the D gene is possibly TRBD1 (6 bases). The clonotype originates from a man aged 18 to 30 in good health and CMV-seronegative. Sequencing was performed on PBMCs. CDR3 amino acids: CASTKGDNYEQYF. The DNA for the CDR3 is TGTGCCAGTACGAAGGGGGATAACTACGAGCAGTACTTC.